Below are 30 T cell receptor beta chains sequenced from a single sample in a study of blood T cell repertoires in COVID-19 (TCRdb year 2020). Libraries were made using the immunoSEQ multiplex PCR assay. TCRdb retrieved this table from immuneACCESS and kept in-frame rearrangements only. Not all clones are present; in checked studies, unresolved V genes account for under half, and no reason is known for the remainder. The sample has about 170,000 clones on record, approximately 87% of them singletons. The ten largest clones capture about a tenth of the sample. The sequenced material came from peripheral blood. These receptors originate from a woman aged 55 to 70 with COVID-19, enrolled during active disease.

The chain is built from TRBV5-5 and TRBJ1-2; D gene uncertain. The V gene's germline CDR1 is SGHKS and CDR2 YYEKEE (reference sequence). The V and J ends lost 6 bases and 0 bases respectively, with 9 bases between them. The CDR3 runs 13 residues. CDR3: CASNFGANYGYTF. CDR3 nucleotides: TGTGCCAGCAACTTCGGGGCTAACTATGGCTACACCTTC.

The V gene is TRBV5-1, the J gene TRBJ1-2, with TRBD1 matching over 10 bases. CDR3 length: 15 residues. In germline, CDR1 is SGHRS, CDR2 YFSETQ. V lost 2 bases to trimming and J lost 5 bases; unmatched junction nucleotides: 6. The CDR3 region has the DNA TGCGCCAGCAGCTTAGGGACAGGGGTGGTTTATGGCTACACCTTC. Amino acid sequence: CASSLGTGVVYGYTF.

V gene TRBV30 combines with J gene TRBJ1-5; D is unresolved. The germline CDR1 and CDR2 sequences are GTSNPN and SVGIG (reference sequence). The CDR3 spans 13 residues. The V end lost 5 bases, the J end lost 2 bases, and 10 bases lay between the germline ends. As DNA, the CDR3 is TGTGCCTGGGGGGTATCGGGCAATCAGCCCCAGCATTTT. Residues: CAWGVSGNQPQHF.

The chain has TRBV18 and TRBJ1-2; unclear D gene. V lost 3 bases to trimming and J lost 2 bases, with 13 bases between them. The germline gives CDR1 KGHSH, CDR2 LQKENI. The CDR3 extends over 15 amino acids. The CDR3 nucleotides are TGTGCCAGCTCACCGGCTCATCGAGGGAACTATGGCTACACCTTC. It translates to CASSPAHRGNYGYTF.

The chain is built from TRBV4-1 and TRBJ1-5; D not resolved. Germline loops: CDR1 MGHRA, CDR2 YSYEKL. V was cut by 3 bases and J by 2 bases, with 11 bases left in between. This CDR3 contains 15 residues. CDR3 sequence reads: CASSHNGPGNQPQHF. The CDR3 nucleotides read TGCGCCAGCAGCCACAATGGGCCGGGCAATCAGCCCCAGCATTTT.

The chain uses TRBV19 and TRBJ1-5, with D tentatively TRBD1 (6 bases). The CDR3 covers 16 residues. The ends were cut back, 9 bases at V and 5 bases at J, with 23 bases in the middle. CDR1 and CDR2 from the germline V gene are LNHDA and SQIVND (reference sequence). CDR3 nucleotide sequence: TGTGCCAGCCTCCAACCGACAGGACTTCTTTATCAGCCCCAGCATTTT. This sequence encodes CASLQPTGLLYQPQHF.

This chain joins TRBV6-5 and TRBJ1-1; tentative D call: TRBD1 (6 bases). Trimming stripped 5 bases from V and 4 bases from J, with 14 bases between. The V gene's germline CDR1 is MNHEY and CDR2 SVGAGI. This CDR3 has 14 residues. The CDR3 coding sequence is TGTGCCAGCAGTCAACAGGGTTTCGCCACTGAAGCTTTCTTT. Residues: CASSQQGFATEAFF.

The CDR3 sequence is CASSWGQYYGYTF. The CDR3, as DNA: TGTGCCAGCAGCTGGGGACAGTACTATGGCTACACCTTC. The V and J genes are TRBV28 and TRBJ1-2; TRBD1 aligns across 7 bases. The germline V gene encodes CDR1 MDHEN and CDR2 SYDVKM. This CDR3 is built from 13 residues. Germline trimming cut 6 bases from V and 3 bases from J; bases unmatched to any gene: 4.

The CDR3 spells CASSKAGGNYGYTF. CDR3 in DNA: TGTGCCAGCAGTAAAGCAGGGGGCAACTATGGCTACACCTTC. V and J are TRBV27 and TRBJ1-2; 8 bases are shared with TRBD1. The germline CDR1 and CDR2 sequences are MNHEY and SMNVEV (reference sequence). The CDR3 covers 14 residues. V dropped 5 bases and J dropped 2; count of bases not matched to a gene: 4.

The chain uses TRBV5-5 and TRBJ1-2; the D gene is possibly TRBD1 (5 bases). V lost 5 bases to trimming and J lost 3 bases, with 20 bases between them. CDR1 SGHKS and CDR2 YYEKEE come from the germline V gene (reference sequence). The CDR3 contains 16 residues. In DNA form, the CDR3 reads TGTGCCAGCAGGGGGTACGCAGGGACTAAGGACTATGGCTACACCTTC. Amino acid sequence: CASRGYAGTKDYGYTF.

This chain connects TRBV14 to TRBJ1-1, with TRBD1 matching 7 bases. The CDR3 extends over 12 amino acids. Trimming took 3 bases from V and 8 from J; bases not matched to a gene: 3. Germline CDR1 SGHDN, CDR2 FVKESK. The CDR3 bases are TGTGCCAGCAGCCAGGAGACAGGGGAAGCTTTCTTT. Its protein product is CASSQETGEAFF. Using reference TRBV14 and TRBJ1-1 for the parts outside the CDR3, the full variable domain is EAGVTQFPSHSVIEKGQTVTLRCDPISGHDNLYWYRRVMGKEIKFLLHFVKESKQDESGMPNNRFLAERTGGTYSTLKVQPAELEDSGVYFCASSQETGEAFFGQGTRLTVV.

The chain couples TRBV28 to TRBJ2-4; 13 bases align to TRBD2. Germline CDR1 and CDR2: MDHEN and SYDVKM. The CDR3 extends over 20 amino acids. After removal of 5 bases from V and 6 bases from J, the junction contained 19 bases not matched to a gene. The CDR3 sequence: CASSPSGLAGERGDLNIQYF. The CDR3, as DNA: TGTGCCAGCAGTCCCAGCGGACTAGCGGGAGAACGGGGGGACTTAAACATTCAGTACTTC.

The chain links TRBV4-1 to TRBJ2-7; the match to TRBD2 covers 10 bases. The CDR3 contains 17 residues. The germline CDR1 and CDR2 sequences are MGHRA and YSYEKL. The trim removed 1 base at V and 2 bases at J, leaving 8 bases unmatched. The CDR3: CASSQGLGLAAAYEQYF. In DNA form, the CDR3 reads TGCGCCAGCAGCCAAGGGTTAGGACTAGCGGCCGCCTACGAGCAGTACTTC.

This clone was observed a single time. The V call is TRBV2, the J call TRBJ2-2; 9 bases agree with TRBD2. The trim removed 5 bases at V and 4 bases at J, leaving 14 bases unmatched. Germline assignment: CDR1 SNHLY and CDR2 FYNNEI. The CDR3 totals 18 residues. The CDR3 sequence is CASSYPELAGLFTGELFF. The CDR3 DNA reads TGTGCCAGCAGTTATCCGGAACTAGCGGGCCTATTCACCGGGGAGCTGTTTTTT. Based on the CDR3 plus reference TRBV2 and TRBJ2-2, the full variable domain is EPEVTQTPSHQVTQMGQEVILRCVPISNHLYFYWYRQILGQKVEFLVSFYNNEISEKSEIFDDQFSVERPDGSNFTLKIRSTKLEDSAMYFCASSYPELAGLFTGELFFGEGSRLTVL.

The chain carries TRBV27 and TRBJ2-5; tentative D call: TRBD1 (5 bases). The CDR3 spans 15 residues. Germline V lookup: CDR1 MNHEY, CDR2 SMNVEV (reference sequence). V lost 5 bases and J 2 bases, leaving 15 bases between the germline ends. The CDR3 here is CASSPKGLPQETQYF. DNA for the CDR3: TGTGCCAGCAGTCCGAAGGGGCTACCACAAGAGACCCAGTACTTC.

CDR3 sequence (DNA): TGCGCCAGCAGCTTAAGCCCCTTATCCTACGAGCAGTACTTC. Amino acids: CASSLSPLSYEQYF. The chain uses TRBV5-1 and TRBJ2-7; the D is unclear. V shed 2 bases and J shed 1 base, with 10 bases lying between them. CDR1 SGHRS and CDR2 YFSETQ come from the germline V gene. This CDR3 spans 14 amino acids.

This clone was picked up a small number of times. The chain links TRBV14 to TRBJ1-4; 11 nucleotides agree with TRBD1. The J segment lost 7 bases and the V segment lost 3 bases, leaving 7 bases of the junction unmatched. This CDR3 is 16 amino acids long. From germline, CDR1 is SGHDN and CDR2 FVKESK. CDR3 region: CASSHLGQGAGEKLFF. In DNA, the CDR3 is TGTGCCAGCAGCCACCTCGGACAGGGGGCGGGTGAAAAACTGTTTTTT.

The gene calls are TRBV7-2 and TRBJ2-7; 7 bases match TRBD2. CDR1 and CDR2 (germline): SGHTA, FQGNSA. V lost 6 bases, J lost 2 bases, and 13 bases stayed unmatched. There are 16 residues in the CDR3. In DNA, the CDR3 is TGTGCCAGCAGACGGGCTAGCGGAAGAGGAGCCTACGAGCAGTACTTC. This codes for CASRRASGRGAYEQYF. The complete variable domain, with remaining parts taken from reference TRBV7-2 and TRBJ2-7, reads GAGVSQSPSNKVTEKGKDVELRCDPISGHTALYWYRQSLGQGLEFLIYFQGNSAPDKSGLPSDRFSAERTGGSVSTLTIQRTQQEDSAVYLCASRRASGRGAYEQYFGPGTRLTVT.

This clone has a handful of counts. This CDR3 is CASQTSSYNSPLHF. In DNA, the CDR3 is TGTGCCAGCCAGACAAGCTCCTATAATTCACCCCTCCACTTT. This rearrangement joins TRBV19 to TRBJ1-6; no clear D. V was shortened by 9 bases and J by 0 bases, with 9 bases between the two germline ends. Germline V gives CDR1 LNHDA, CDR2 SQIVND (reference sequence). This CDR3 spans 14 amino acids.

This chain uses TRBV18 with TRBJ1-5, with TRBD1 identical over 7 bases. This CDR3 region has 16 residues. Germline V CDR1 and CDR2: KGHSH, LQKENI. Unmatched junction bases numbered 10, after V lost 3 bases and J lost 5 bases. The CDR3 coding sequence is TGTGCCAGCTCACCGATGATGACAGGGCCTCATCAGCCCCAGCATTTT. Amino acid sequence: CASSPMMTGPHQPQHF.

V usage is TRBV7-2 and J usage is TRBJ2-7, with 8 bases fitting TRBD2. The CDR3 has 15 amino acids. J lost 6 bases, V lost 5 bases, and 12 bases had no gene match. Germline V lookup: CDR1 SGHTA, CDR2 FQGNSA. The CDR3 DNA is TGTGCCAGCAGCCCCCAACCGGGACTAGGGAGCGAGCAGTACTTC. Translated: CASSPQPGLGSEQYF.

The chain couples TRBV18 to TRBJ2-7; 10 nucleotides align to TRBD2. Losses at the gene ends were 2 bases for V and 1 base for J; bases not matched to a gene: 11. This CDR3 is built from 18 residues. Looked up from germline, CDR1 is KGHSH and CDR2 is LQKENI. Here the CDR3 DNA reads TGTGCCAGCTCACCAAGAGGGCTAGCGGGAGTTGAGTCCTACGAGCAGTACTTC. Its protein product is CASSPRGLAGVESYEQYF.

V gene TRBV4-1 combines with J gene TRBJ2-3; D is ambiguous. Germline CDR1 and CDR2: MGHRA and YSYEKL. With 0 bases removed from V and 0 bases from J, the gap between germline ends came to 10 bases. CDR3 length: 16 residues. CDR3 loop: CASSQDLSASTDTQYF. In DNA, the CDR3 is TGCGCCAGCAGCCAAGATTTATCAGCGAGCACAGATACGCAGTATTTT.

The chain joins TRBV12-5 to TRBJ2-1; 14 bases match TRBD2. This CDR3 spans 17 amino acids. In germline, CDR1 is LGHNT, CDR2 FRNRAP. V lost 4 bases and J lost 4; bases outside the gene matches: 6. The CDR3 reads CASGSGTSGSRYNEQFF. The CDR3 nucleotides are TGTGCTAGTGGTTCCGGGACTAGCGGGAGTCGGTACAATGAGCAGTTCTTC.

V and J are TRBV11-3 and TRBJ2-7; weak D call: TRBD2 (5 bases). CDR1 is SGHNT, CDR2 YENEEA, per germline. Trimming removed 3 bases at V and 1 base at J, with 13 bases between. This CDR3 spans 15 amino acids. CDR3 DNA: TGTGCCAGCAGCTTGGGAGATGTGGGGTCCTACGAGCAGTACTTC. Its translation: CASSLGDVGSYEQYF.

This chain joins TRBV13 and TRBJ2-7, with TRBD2 identical over 12 bases. The junction had 2 bases not matched to a gene; V was cut back by 4 bases and J by 4 bases. The CDR3 length is 14 residues. From germline, CDR1 is PRHDT and CDR2 FYEKMQ (reference sequence). The CDR3 DNA is TGTGCCAGCAGCTCCGGGACTAGCGGGTACGAGCAGTACTTC. Its translation: CASSSGTSGYEQYF.

This clone showed up just a few times. The chain links TRBV3-1 (or the pseudogene TRBV3-2) to TRBJ2-1; 7 nucleotides match TRBD2. CDR1 LGHDT and CDR2 YNNKEL come from the germline V gene (reference sequence). The CDR3 loop spans 16 amino acids. The trim removed 1 base at V and 8 bases at J, leaving 11 bases unmatched. The CDR3 loop reads CASSQGPASAGDEQFF. CDR3 sequence (DNA): TGTGCCAGCAGCCAAGGTCCGGCTAGTGCGGGAGATGAGCAGTTCTTC.

The chain joins TRBV6-5 to TRBJ2-7; 9 nucleotides align to TRBD1. The CDR3 contains 15 residues. J gave up 4 bases and V 6 bases, and 10 bases lay outside the gene matches. Germline V lookup: CDR1 MNHEY, CDR2 SVGAGI. CDR3 amino acids: CASSQYRGRVYEQYF. CDR3 coding DNA: TGTGCCAGCAGCCAATACAGGGGGCGAGTTTACGAGCAGTACTTC.

V and J are TRBV6-6 and TRBJ1-2; 7 nucleotides match TRBD1. In germline, CDR1 is MNHNY, CDR2 SVGAGI (reference sequence). Trimming at V came to 6 bases and at J to 5 bases, leaving 3 bases not matched to a gene. CDR3 length: 12 residues. CDR3 nucleotide sequence: TGTGCCAGCAGGACAGGGAAGTATGGCTACACCTTC. Residues: CASRTGKYGYTF.

This chain joins TRBV27 and TRBJ1-4, with D possibly matching TRBD1 (6 bases). The CDR3 has 16 residues. The germline CDR1 and CDR2 sequences are MNHEY and SMNVEV (reference sequence). V lost 5 bases, J lost 4 bases, and 17 bases lay in between. CDR3 coding DNA: TGTGCCAGCAGTCCCCGATCGGACAGCTTTAATGAAAAACTGTTTTTT. Translated: CASSPRSDSFNEKLFF.